The entry below gives a single T cell receptor (beta chain) sequence along with its context. The antigen is unknown. The table came from immunoSEQ multiplex PCR; TCRdb's copy has only in-frame clones and leaves some out. Among around 20,000 clones, approximately 90% were seen once, and the ten largest hold roughly 8.1%. The data are from a study of T cells in localized non-small cell lung cancer. General study points: Compared with tumor, uninvolved adjacent lung displayed greater T cell clonality, ranking highest overall. Sequence data derive from only one tumor region, so heterogeneity remains possible.

V shed 5 bases and J shed 3 bases, with 8 bases lying between them. Germline CDR1 SEHNR, CDR2 FQNEAQ (reference sequence). The CDR3 has 12 residues. The gene calls are TRBV7-9 and TRBJ2-7; D is unresolved. Sequenced material: peripheral blood, taken before any cancer treatment. The receptor was isolated from a man between 40 and 70 years old with stage I lung adenocarcinoma. The DNA of the CDR3 is TGTGCCAGCAGCCGATCATTCTACGAGCAGTACTTC. Protein: CASSRSFYEQYF.